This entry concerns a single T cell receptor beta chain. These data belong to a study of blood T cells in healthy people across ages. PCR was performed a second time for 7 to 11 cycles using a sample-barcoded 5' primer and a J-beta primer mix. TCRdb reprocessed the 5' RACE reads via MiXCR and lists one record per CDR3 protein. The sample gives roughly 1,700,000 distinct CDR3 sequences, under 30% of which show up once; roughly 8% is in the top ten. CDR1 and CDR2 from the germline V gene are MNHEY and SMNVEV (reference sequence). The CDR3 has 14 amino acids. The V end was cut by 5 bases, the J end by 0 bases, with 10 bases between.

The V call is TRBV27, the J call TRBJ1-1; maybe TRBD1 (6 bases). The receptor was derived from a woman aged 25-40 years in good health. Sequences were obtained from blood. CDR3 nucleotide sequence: TGTGCCAGCAGTCGGGACAACTTGAACACTGAAGCTTTCTTT. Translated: CASSRDNLNTEAFF.